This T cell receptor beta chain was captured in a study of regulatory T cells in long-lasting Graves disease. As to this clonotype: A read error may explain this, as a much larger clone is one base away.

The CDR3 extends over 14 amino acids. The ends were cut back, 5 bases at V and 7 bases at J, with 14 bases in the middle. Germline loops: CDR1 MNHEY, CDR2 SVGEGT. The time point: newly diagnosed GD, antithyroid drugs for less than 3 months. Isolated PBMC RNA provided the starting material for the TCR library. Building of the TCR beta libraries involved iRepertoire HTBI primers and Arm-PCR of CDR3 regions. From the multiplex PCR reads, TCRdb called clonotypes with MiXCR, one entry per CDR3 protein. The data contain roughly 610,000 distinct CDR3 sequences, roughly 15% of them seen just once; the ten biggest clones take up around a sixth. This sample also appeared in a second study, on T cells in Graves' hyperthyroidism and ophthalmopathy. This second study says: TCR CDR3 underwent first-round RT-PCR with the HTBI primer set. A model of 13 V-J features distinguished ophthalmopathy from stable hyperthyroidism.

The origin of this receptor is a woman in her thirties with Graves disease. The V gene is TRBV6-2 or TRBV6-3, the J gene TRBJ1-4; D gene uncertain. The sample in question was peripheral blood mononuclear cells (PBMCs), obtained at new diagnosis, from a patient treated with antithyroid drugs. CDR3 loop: CASSEILRSEKLFF. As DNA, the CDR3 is TGTGCCAGCAGTGAAATTCTTCGGAGTGAAAAACTGTTTTTT.